The rows below give T cell receptor beta chains drawn from one sample of a study of identical twins. MiXCR, run by TCRdb on the 5' RACE reads, gives a single entry per CDR3 protein. Among some 300,000 distinct CDR3 sequences listed, roughly 12% were seen once. These data were also reused for a study on yellow fever vaccine responses in identical twins.

Sequences were obtained from CD8+ T cells sorted from blood. The receptors were gathered from a woman aged 18-30 years in good health. Each CDR3 is given without its conserved first and last residue.

v_gene,CDR3aa
TRBV28,ATMRWDSTDTQY
TRBV25-1,ASSEGGDEQY
TRBV29-1,SVPGRSAQY
TRBV29-1,SVKGVAGASSYNEQF
TRBV12-3/TRBV12-4,ASSPDQETQY
TRBV14,ASSQAQFQSHEQY
TRBV5-1,ASSSDHSRWSGELF
TRBV12-3/TRBV12-4,ASSFHNQETQY
TRBV29-1,SVEIWRPTSTDTQY
TRBV6-4,ASSDSGDYNEQF
TRBV7-3,ASSLTGPLNTEAF
TRBV5-1,ASSLALGYRQNEKLF
TRBV27,ASSPWAPRMNTEAF
TRBV28,ASSWGEGAVAQH
TRBV5-1,ASSLERAGDSPLH
TRBV15,ATSSRSMGRGQPQH
TRBV2,ASSGNGSYEQY
TRBV12-3/TRBV12-4,ASSLGGSYNEQF
TRBV12-3/TRBV12-4,ASRTGTDLAF
TRBV27,ASSALATLPPDTQY
TRBV20-1,SAAIPREPYNEQF
TRBV25-1,ASSEFGTGPYGYT
TRBV10-3,AISDKVVDDTDTQY
TRBV12-3/TRBV12-4,ASSLGRLDGYT
TRBV11-1,ASSPTQDSLPMNTEAF
TRBV9,ASSVALAYHEQF
TRBV24-1,ATSVTGTVEYNEQF
TRBV6-2/TRBV6-3,ASSKEGRQIDNQPQH
TRBV6-5,ASSYSAGNGYT
TRBV12-3/TRBV12-4,ASSLTVTGANVLT
TRBV7-6,ASSSPGHYSPLH